These 3 T cell receptor beta chains came from one sample sequenced in a study of blood T cell repertoires in COVID-19. The repertoire was sequenced with immunoSEQ multiplex PCR; TCRdb's copy has only in-frame clones and lacks some. The data hold some 83,000 clones, with around 81% observed a single time. What was sequenced was peripheral blood. These receptors were collected from an elderly man with acute or convalescent COVID-19.

This sequence joins TRBV2 and TRBJ2-2; 11 positions agree with TRBD1. J was trimmed by 7 bases and V by 4 bases; bases with no gene match: 8. Germline V gene lookup returns CDR1 SNHLY and CDR2 FYNNEI. The CDR3 length is 16 residues. CDR3 nucleotide sequence: TGTGCCAGCAGTGGCCCGGGACAGGGGGAGCACGGGGAGCTGTTTTTT. Encoded protein: CASSGPGQGEHGELFF.

The chain uses TRBV2 and TRBJ1-2, with unresolved D. The CDR3 totals 14 residues. Germline lookup yields CDR1 SNHLY and CDR2 FYNNEI. V shed 0 bases and J shed 4 bases, with 9 bases lying between them. CDR3 DNA: TGTGCCAGCAGTGAAGCGGCGCGGGGCTATGGCTACACCTTC. Its protein product is CASSEAARGYGYTF.

This clone has more than one count but fewer than ten. The chain carries TRBV15 and TRBJ1-5; D is undetermined. Germline CDR1 reads LNHNV; CDR2 reads YYDKDF (reference sequence). Trimming cost V 0 bases and J 4 bases, with 10 bases left between them. This CDR3 spans 15 amino acids. CDR3 coding DNA: TGTGCCACCAGCAGAGATCGGAGCCGAAATCAGCCCCAGCATTTT. This gives the protein CATSRDRSRNQPQHF.